Listed here are 32 T cell receptor beta chains from one sample, sequenced in a study of vaccination effects on CD4 cells after COVID-19. Under the ViraFEST assay, PBMC were stimulated with viral peptide pools so that antigen-specific CD4+ T cells expanded. Sequencing was performed afterwards. Researchers isolated CD4+ T cells once approximately eleven days of culture had elapsed. Method: immunoSEQ multiplex PCR; TCRdb's copy keeps in-frame clones and lacks some. The sample records some 20,000 clones, roughly 70% being singletons. For these TCRs, the target antigens are not known. Sequencing used CD4+ T cells from PBMCs cultured with HCoV-229E spike peptides, obtained before COVID-19 vaccination. These receptors came from a human donor who received a COVID-19 vaccine.

The chain has TRBV2 and TRBJ2-7; D gene ambiguous. The V gene's germline CDR1 is SNHLY and CDR2 FYNNEI. The CDR3 consists of 13 residues. V was shortened by 1 base and J by 4 bases, with 8 bases between the two germline ends. The CDR3 here is CASSEGSQYEQYF. The CDR3 bases are TGTGCCAGCAGTGAAGGCAGCCAATACGAGCAGTACTTC.

This clone was picked up a small number of times. CDR3 sequence: CASSEESTAIYGYTF. CDR3 in DNA: TGTGCCAGCAGTGAAGAGAGCACAGCGATCTATGGCTACACCTTC. V and J are TRBV6-1 and TRBJ1-2; D not resolved. V lost 1 base to trimming and J lost 4 bases, with 13 bases between them. CDR3 length: 15 residues. Germline V gene lookup returns CDR1 MNHNS and CDR2 SASEGT.

J is TRBJ2-5 and V is TRBV6-5; the D is unclear. Between the trimmed V and J ends, which lost 1 base and 6 bases, there was a span of 9 bases. Per germline, CDR1 MNHEY and CDR2 SVGAGI. The CDR3 covers 13 residues. CDR3 sequence reads: CASSYFPPQTQYF. The CDR3 coding sequence is TGTGCCAGCAGTTACTTCCCTCCACAGACCCAGTACTTC.

The chain carries TRBV11-3 and TRBJ1-3; D gene ambiguous. V lost 4 bases, J lost 0 bases, and 4 bases lay in between. Germline V CDR1 and CDR2: SGHNT, YENEEA. The CDR3 spans 13 residues. The CDR3 is CASSSRSGNTIYF. CDR3 bases: TGTGCCAGCAGCTCTCGCTCTGGAAACACCATATATTTT.

A few counts support this clone. This CDR3 is CASSLGGGSGYGYTF. In DNA, the CDR3 is TGTGCCAGCAGCTTGGGGGGTGGAAGTGGATATGGCTACACCTTC. The chain joins TRBV5-4 to TRBJ1-2; D unclear. Trimming left V 0 bases short and J 5 bases short, with 14 bases between. Germline V gene sequence: CDR1 SGHNT, CDR2 YYREEE (reference sequence). This CDR3 contains 15 residues.

This clone qualifies as medium-sized. The chain carries TRBV27 and TRBJ1-5; the D gene is possibly TRBD1 (6 bases). Germline values: CDR1 MNHEY, CDR2 SMNVEV (reference sequence). CDR3 length equals 15 residues. The ends were cut back, 8 bases at V and 0 bases at J, with 14 bases in the middle. The CDR3 nucleotides are TGTGCCAGCCAATCGGGACAAACTAGCAATCAGCCCCAGCATTTT. Amino acids: CASQSGQTSNQPQHF.

J is TRBJ2-3 and V is TRBV6-4; the match to TRBD2 covers 9 bases. This CDR3 is 14 amino acids long. Germline CDR1 and CDR2: MRHNA and SNTAGT. V was pared by 5 bases and J by 4 bases, with 4 bases of the junction left unmatched. This CDR3 reads CASSPKREADTQYF. CDR3 in DNA: TGTGCCAGCAGTCCAAAGCGGGAGGCAGATACGCAGTATTTT.

In its sample, this clone was seen a few times. This chain uses TRBV19 with TRBJ2-1; D gene ambiguous. From germline, CDR1 is LNHDA and CDR2 SQIVND (reference sequence). This CDR3 is built from 13 residues. V lost 1 base, J lost 4 bases, and 5 bases lay in between. The CDR3: CASSIVRYNEQFF. The CDR3 region has the DNA TGTGCCAGTAGTATAGTTCGGTACAATGAGCAGTTCTTC. Full variable domain (missing parts from reference TRBV19 and TRBJ2-1): DGGITQSPKYLFRKEGQNVTLSCEQNLNHDAMYWYRQDPGQGLRLIYYSQIVNDFQKGDIAEGYSVSREKKESFPLTVTSAQKNPTAFYLCASSIVRYNEQFFGPGTRLTVL.

This clone is large by share. The CDR3: CASNMDGYEQYF. The CDR3 bases are TGTGCCAGCAATATGGACGGCTACGAGCAGTACTTC. This chain connects TRBV7-9 to TRBJ2-7; no clear D. In germline, CDR1 is SEHNR, CDR2 FQNEAQ (reference sequence). The CDR3 runs to 12 residues. V gave up 7 bases and J gave up 3 bases, with 10 bases separating them.

The chain combines TRBV19 with TRBJ1-4, with 11 bases matching TRBD1. Germline V gives CDR1 LNHDA, CDR2 SQIVND (reference sequence). The CDR3 is made up of 15 amino acids. The junction had 5 bases not matched to a gene; V was cut back by 3 bases and J by 8 bases. CDR3: CASSMSGTGGEKLFF. CDR3 nucleotide sequence: TGTGCCAGTAGTATGTCCGGGACAGGGGGGGAAAAACTGTTTTTT. Full variable domain (outside the CDR3, taken from reference TRBV19 and TRBJ1-4): DGGITQSPKYLFRKEGQNVTLSCEQNLNHDAMYWYRQDPGQGLRLIYYSQIVNDFQKGDIAEGYSVSREKKESFPLTVTSAQKNPTAFYLCASSMSGTGGEKLFFGSGTQLSVL.

V gene TRBV18 combines with J gene TRBJ1-2, with TRBD1 identical over 7 bases. The V gene's germline CDR1 is KGHSH and CDR2 LQKENI. J gave up 4 bases and V 3 bases, and 5 bases lay outside the gene matches. The CDR3 is made up of 14 amino acids. In DNA form, the CDR3 reads TGTGCCAGCTCACCCAGGGGGTTCCCCTATGGCTACACCTTC. Protein product: CASSPRGFPYGYTF.

The genes are TRBV11-2 and TRBJ1-2, with a possible D match to TRBD1 (5 bases). Trimming cost V 1 base and J 7 bases, with 10 bases left between them. Germline lookup yields CDR1 SGHAT and CDR2 FQNNGV. The CDR3 length is 13 residues. CDR3: CASSLAQVGGYTF. The DNA for the CDR3 is TGTGCCAGCAGCTTAGCACAGGTCGGTGGCTACACCTTC.

Concerning this clone: One end of the junction does not line up with germline, which may come from a read error. The rearrangement uses TRBV29-1 and TRBJ2-5; 12 bases match TRBD1. Per germline, CDR1 SQVTM and CDR2 ANQGSEA. The CDR3 spans 16 residues. The CDR3: CSVEGPGTGGVETQYF. CDR3 in DNA: TGCAGCGTGGAAGGTCCCGGGACAGGGGGCGTGGAGACCCAGTACTTC.

The V and J genes are TRBV28 and TRBJ1-4; no definite D call. The germline CDR1 and CDR2 sequences are MDHEN and SYDVKM. This CDR3 has 14 residues. V lost 5 bases and J 5 bases, leaving 12 bases between the germline ends. The CDR3 DNA is TGTGCCAGCAGTCCCGTAGATTGGAATGAAAAACTGTTTTTT. Translated, it gives CASSPVDWNEKLFF.

The chain has TRBV5-1 and TRBJ2-7; D not resolved. Germline assignment: CDR1 SGHRS and CDR2 YFSETQ. Trimming cost V 0 bases and J 3 bases, with 13 bases left between them. This CDR3 spans 15 amino acids. The CDR3 is CASSLALTLGYEQYF. CDR3 sequence (DNA): TGCGCCAGCAGCTTGGCCTTGACTCTCGGCTACGAGCAGTACTTC.

The rearrangement joins TRBV3-1 (or the pseudogene TRBV3-2) to TRBJ2-5; possibly TRBD1 for D (6 bases). Germline V lookup: CDR1 LGHDT, CDR2 YNNKEL (reference sequence). The CDR3 sequence is 14 residues long. Trimming removed 1 base at V and 5 bases at J, with 11 bases between. The CDR3 sequence is CASSQGSQGETQYF. For the CDR3, the DNA is TGTGCCAGCAGCCAAGGTTCGCAGGGGGAGACCCAGTACTTC.

This chain uses TRBV19 with TRBJ2-3; 9 bases line up with TRBD2. V lost 11 bases to trimming and J lost 3 bases; unmatched junction nucleotides: 18. The germline V gene has CDR1 LNHDA and CDR2 SQIVND (reference sequence). The CDR3 consists of 17 residues. CDR3 amino acids: CASGRRLTSGSTDTQYF. The CDR3 DNA is TGTGCCTCAGGAAGGCGCCTGACTAGCGGATCTACAGATACGCAGTATTTT. The entire variable domain, with the rest obtained from reference TRBV19 and TRBJ2-3, is as follows: DGGITQSPKYLFRKEGQNVTLSCEQNLNHDAMYWYRQDPGQGLRLIYYSQIVNDFQKGDIAEGYSVSREKKESFPLTVTSAQKNPTAFYLCASGRRLTSGSTDTQYFGPGTRLTVL.

This clone was counted between two and nine times. This sequence joins TRBV5-1 and TRBJ1-1; D gene uncertain. The V gene lost 4 bases and the J gene lost 9 bases, with 19 bases spanning the gap. The CDR3 is 14 residues long. Per the germline V gene, CDR1 is SGHRS and CDR2 is YFSETQ. The CDR3 DNA is TGCGCCAGCAGCCCCGGAATGACAAGCGATAAAGCTTTCTTT. Protein sequence: CASSPGMTSDKAFF.

The J gene is TRBJ2-1, the V gene TRBV18, with TRBD2 identical over 7 bases. This CDR3 contains 14 residues. V lost 5 bases to trimming and J lost 5 bases; unmatched junction nucleotides: 6. The germline V gene has CDR1 KGHSH and CDR2 LQKENI. The DNA for the CDR3 is TGTGCCAGCTCAGGCGGGAGTTCCGACAATGAGCAGTTCTTC. Its protein is CASSGGSSDNEQFF.

The chain couples TRBV7-9 to TRBJ1-1; a weak D match, TRBD1 (5 bases). The CDR3 covers 12 residues. CDR1 and CDR2 (germline): SEHNR, FQNEAQ (reference sequence). Between the trimmed V and J ends, which lost 6 bases and 2 bases, there was a span of 7 bases. DNA for the CDR3: TGTGCCAGCAGTTGGGACAACACTGAAGCTTTCTTT. It yields the protein CASSWDNTEAFF.

There are a few counts of this clone. This chain joins TRBV2 and TRBJ1-1, with no clear D. The CDR3 is 12 amino acids. V gave up 7 bases and J gave up 4 bases, with 10 bases separating them. In germline, CDR1 is SNHLY, CDR2 FYNNEI. The DNA for the CDR3 is TGTGCCAGCAAGCGGGCGACCACTGAAGCTTTCTTT. It yields the protein CASKRATTEAFF.

This clone was detected a few times. In nucleotides, the CDR3 is TGTGCCAGCAGTGACGGTCTAGCGAGTTCCGACGAGCAGTACTTC. Translating it yields CASSDGLASSDEQYF. V gene TRBV6-1 combines with J gene TRBJ2-7, with TRBD2 as a possible D gene (6 bases). The CDR3 runs to 15 residues. Germline V gene lookup returns CDR1 MNHNS and CDR2 SASEGT. V was clipped by 3 bases and J by 5 bases, with 17 bases between them.

The chain is built from TRBV2 and TRBJ1-6; a weak D match, TRBD1 (5 bases). The germline V gene encodes CDR1 SNHLY and CDR2 FYNNEI. V was shortened by 7 bases and J by 6 bases, with 19 bases between the two germline ends. The CDR3 loop spans 16 amino acids. In DNA form, the CDR3 reads TGTGCCAGCAAGATTGGGGCCGGGACTCTTAATTCACCCCTCCACTTT. Its translation is CASKIGAGTLNSPLHF.

The genes are TRBV24-1 and TRBJ2-2; no clear D. This CDR3 region has 14 residues. Trimming took 5 bases from V and 2 from J, leaving 8 bases between them. Germline assignment: CDR1 KGHDR and CDR2 SFDVKD. The CDR3: CATSASTNTGELFF. The CDR3 DNA is TGTGCCACCAGTGCGAGTACCAACACCGGGGAGCTGTTTTTT.

The chain is built from TRBV11-1 and TRBJ1-1; no reliable D call. V was shortened by 2 bases and J by 7 bases, with 8 bases between the two germline ends. The CDR3 loop spans 12 amino acids. Germline V gene lookup returns CDR1 SGHAT and CDR2 FQDESV (reference sequence). The CDR3 here is CASSLREIEAFF. CDR3 bases: TGTGCCAGCAGCTTACGGGAGATTGAAGCTTTCTTT.

The chain employs TRBV15 and TRBJ2-1; 7 positions match TRBD1. CDR3 length: 16 residues. The ends lost 1 base at V and 4 bases at J; junction bases unmatched: 7. CDR1 is LNHNV and CDR2 is YYDKDF in the germline V gene (reference sequence). CDR3 DNA sequence: TGTGCCACCAGCAGAGTTGGGCAGGGGGAGTACAATGAGCAGTTCTTC. Its protein product is CATSRVGQGEYNEQFF.

The chain joins TRBV6-6 to TRBJ1-1; tentatively, D is TRBD1 (5 bases). CDR1 is MNHNY, CDR2 SVGAGI, per germline (reference sequence). The CDR3 extends over 15 amino acids. V was clipped by 0 bases and J by 8 bases, with 16 bases between them. The CDR3 spells CASSYSQGTSAEAFF. The CDR3 DNA reads as TGTGCCAGCAGTTACTCCCAGGGCACCAGCGCCGAAGCTTTCTTT.

CDR3 sequence: CASSVGWGQGTEAFF. The CDR3 coding sequence is TGTGCCAGCAGCGTGGGTTGGGGACAGGGCACTGAAGCTTTCTTT. The chain has TRBV7-9 and TRBJ1-1, with 9 bases matching TRBD1. The junction had 8 bases not matched to a gene; V was cut back by 5 bases and J by 4 bases. This CDR3 contains 15 residues. Looked up from germline, CDR1 is SEHNR and CDR2 is FQNEAQ (reference sequence).

This clone was seen a single time. The chain recombines TRBV29-1 with TRBJ1-3; D unclear. The CDR3 spans 12 residues. The V end was cut by 4 bases, the J end by 1 base, with 5 bases between. CDR1 and CDR2 from the germline V gene are SQVTM and ANQGSEA. The CDR3 bases are TGCAGCGTTGGGCAGTCTGGAAACACCATATATTTT. This encodes CSVGQSGNTIYF.

The gene calls are TRBV3-1 (or the pseudogene TRBV3-2) and TRBJ2-1; 11 nucleotides line up with TRBD2. J lost 6 bases, V lost 4 bases, and 5 bases had no gene match. CDR3 length equals 15 residues. Germline V lookup: CDR1 LGHDT, CDR2 YNNKEL (reference sequence). CDR3 DNA sequence: TGTGCCAGCAGCCTCATAGCGGGAGGGTTCAATGAGCAGTTCTTC. Translating gives CASSLIAGGFNEQFF.

The table lists this clone with a count of one. The rearrangement uses TRBV5-8 and TRBJ2-7; TRBD1 is a possible D gene (6 bases). Germline CDR1 SGHTS, CDR2 YDEGEE. The CDR3 loop spans 16 amino acids. V shed 2 bases and J shed 0 bases, with 15 bases lying between them. DNA of the CDR3: TGTGCCAGCAGCTTTTCCCAGGGGTCCCGCTCCTACGAGCAGTACTTC. Protein sequence: CASSFSQGSRSYEQYF. The full variable domain, with the rest looked up from reference TRBV5-8 and TRBJ2-7, is EAGVTQSPTHLIKTRGQQATLRCSPISGHTSVYWYQQALGLGLQFLLWYDEGEERNRGNFPPRFSGRQFPNYSSELNVNALELEDSALYLCASSFSQGSRSYEQYFGPGTRLTVT.

This sequence joins TRBV10-2 and TRBJ1-6, with D unclear. Trimming left V 8 bases short and J 7 bases short, with 12 bases between. The CDR3 runs 13 residues. Germline V CDR1 and CDR2: WSHSY, SAAADI. CDR3 DNA sequence: TGCGCCAGCTCAACAGACGGAAATTCACCCCTCCACTTT. This sequence encodes CASSTDGNSPLHF.